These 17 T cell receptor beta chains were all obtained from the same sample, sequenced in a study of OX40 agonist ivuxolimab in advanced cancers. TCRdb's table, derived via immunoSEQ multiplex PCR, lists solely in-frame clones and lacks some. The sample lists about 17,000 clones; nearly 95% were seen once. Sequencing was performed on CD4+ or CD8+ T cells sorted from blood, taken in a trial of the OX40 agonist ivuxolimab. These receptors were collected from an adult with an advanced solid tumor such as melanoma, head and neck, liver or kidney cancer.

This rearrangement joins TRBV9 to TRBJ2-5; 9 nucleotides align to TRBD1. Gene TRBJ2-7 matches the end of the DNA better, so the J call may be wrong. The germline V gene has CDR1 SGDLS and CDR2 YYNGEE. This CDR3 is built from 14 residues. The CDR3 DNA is TGTGCCAGCAGCGCGGGGACAGGGCCCTACGAGCAGTACTTC. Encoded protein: CASSAGTGPYEQYF.

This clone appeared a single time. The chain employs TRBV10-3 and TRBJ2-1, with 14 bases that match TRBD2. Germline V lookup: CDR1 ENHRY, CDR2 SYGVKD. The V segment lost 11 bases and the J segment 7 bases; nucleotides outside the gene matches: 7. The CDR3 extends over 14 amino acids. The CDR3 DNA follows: TGTGCCGTCCGGACTAGCGGGGGGCAAAATGAGCAGTTCTTC. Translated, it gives CAVRTSGGQNEQFF.

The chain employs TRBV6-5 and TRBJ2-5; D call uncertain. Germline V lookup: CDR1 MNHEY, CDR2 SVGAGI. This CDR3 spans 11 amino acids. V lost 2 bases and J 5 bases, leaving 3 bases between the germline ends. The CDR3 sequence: CASSYGETQYF. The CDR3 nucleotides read TGTGCCAGCAGTTACGGCGAGACCCAGTACTTC.

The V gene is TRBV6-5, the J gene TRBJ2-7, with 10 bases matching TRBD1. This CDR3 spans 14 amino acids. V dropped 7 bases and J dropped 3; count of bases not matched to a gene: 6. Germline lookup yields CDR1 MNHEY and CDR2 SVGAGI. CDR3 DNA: TGTGCCAGCACCTCCGGGACAGGGGTCTACGAGCAGTACTTC. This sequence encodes CASTSGTGVYEQYF.

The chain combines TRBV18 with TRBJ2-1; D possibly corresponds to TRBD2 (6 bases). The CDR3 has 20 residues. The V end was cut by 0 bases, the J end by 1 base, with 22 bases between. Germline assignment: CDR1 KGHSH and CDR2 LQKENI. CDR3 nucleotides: TGTGCCAGCTCACCACCTCTAGGGCTAGCGAGAGAATCTTCCTACAATGAGCAGTTCTTC. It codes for CASSPPLGLARESSYNEQFF.

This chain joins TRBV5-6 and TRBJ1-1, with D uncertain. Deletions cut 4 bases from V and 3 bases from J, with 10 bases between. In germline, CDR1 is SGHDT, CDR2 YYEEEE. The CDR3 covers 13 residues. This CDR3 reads CASSAFEDTEAFF. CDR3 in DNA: TGTGCCAGCAGCGCCTTTGAAGACACTGAAGCTTTCTTT. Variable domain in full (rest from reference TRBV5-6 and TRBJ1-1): DAGVTQSPTHLIKTRGQQVTLRCSPKSGHDTVSWYQQALGQGPQFIFQYYEEEERQRGNFPDRFSGHQFPNYSSELNVNALLLGDSALYLCASSAFEDTEAFFGQGTRLTVV.

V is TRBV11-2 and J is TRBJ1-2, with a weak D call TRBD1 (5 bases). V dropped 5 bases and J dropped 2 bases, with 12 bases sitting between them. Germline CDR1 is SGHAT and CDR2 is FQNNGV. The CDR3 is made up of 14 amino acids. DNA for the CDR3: TGTGCCAGCAGCGCTGCTGGGGGGAACTATGGCTACACCTTC. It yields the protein CASSAAGGNYGYTF.

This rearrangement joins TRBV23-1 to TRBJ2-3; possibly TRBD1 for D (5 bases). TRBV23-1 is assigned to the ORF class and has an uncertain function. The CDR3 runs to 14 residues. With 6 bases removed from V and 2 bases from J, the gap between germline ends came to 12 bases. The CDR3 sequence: CASSQTEDTDTQYF. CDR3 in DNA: TGCGCCAGCAGCCAGACAGAAGACACAGATACGCAGTATTTT.

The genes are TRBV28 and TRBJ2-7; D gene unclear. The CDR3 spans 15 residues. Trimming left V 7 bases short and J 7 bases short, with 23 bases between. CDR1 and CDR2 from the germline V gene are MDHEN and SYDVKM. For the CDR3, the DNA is TGTGCCAGCACCCCCTCCGTCTGGAGTTCCTGGGAGCAGTACTTC. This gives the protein CASTPSVWSSWEQYF.

CDR3 in DNA: TGTGCCACCAGCAGAGATTGGGACAGGGCTTTCGACGAGCAGTACTTC. It yields the protein CATSRDWDRAFDEQYF. J is TRBJ2-5 and V is TRBV15, with TRBD1 identical over 9 bases. Gene TRBJ2-7 matches the end of the DNA better, so the J call may be wrong. CDR1 LNHNV and CDR2 YYDKDF come from the germline V gene (reference sequence). This CDR3 has 16 residues.

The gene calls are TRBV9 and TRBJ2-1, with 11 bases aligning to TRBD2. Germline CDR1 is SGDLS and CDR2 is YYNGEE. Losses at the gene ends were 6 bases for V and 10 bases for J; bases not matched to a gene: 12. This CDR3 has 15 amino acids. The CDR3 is CASTISGGAGDEQFF. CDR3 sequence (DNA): TGTGCCAGCACCATTAGCGGGGGGGCAGGCGACGAGCAGTTCTTC. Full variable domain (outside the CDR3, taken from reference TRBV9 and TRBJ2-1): DSGVTQTPKHLITATGQRVTLRCSPRSGDLSVYWYQQSLDQGLQFLIQYYNGEERAKGNILERFSAQQFPDLHSELNLSSLELGDSALYFCASTISGGAGDEQFFGPGTRLTVL.

CDR3 DNA: TGTGCCAGCAGTTGGGGAGAGACCCAGTACTTC. It encodes CASSWGETQYF. The rearrangement links TRBV27 to TRBJ2-5; the D is unclear. Trimming cost V 4 bases and J 4 bases, with 4 bases left between them. Germline CDR1 is MNHEY and CDR2 is SMNVEV (reference sequence). This CDR3 comprises 11 residues.

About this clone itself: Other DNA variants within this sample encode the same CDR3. This CDR3 is CASSLAQGAHEQYF. The CDR3 nucleotides are TGTGCCAGCAGCTTAGCACAGGGGGCGCACGAGCAGTACTTC. The chain links TRBV11-2 to TRBJ2-7, with 9 nucleotides matching TRBD1. CDR3 length: 14 amino acids. The J segment lost 5 bases and the V segment lost 1 base, leaving 3 bases of the junction unmatched. Per the germline V gene, CDR1 is SGHAT and CDR2 is FQNNGV.

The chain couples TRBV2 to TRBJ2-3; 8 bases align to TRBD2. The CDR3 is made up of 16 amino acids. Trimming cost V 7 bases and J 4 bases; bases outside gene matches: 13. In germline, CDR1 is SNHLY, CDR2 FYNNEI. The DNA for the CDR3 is TGTGCCAGCAACCTCGCGGGAGGTGGATATGCAGATACGCAGTATTTT. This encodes CASNLAGGGYADTQYF.

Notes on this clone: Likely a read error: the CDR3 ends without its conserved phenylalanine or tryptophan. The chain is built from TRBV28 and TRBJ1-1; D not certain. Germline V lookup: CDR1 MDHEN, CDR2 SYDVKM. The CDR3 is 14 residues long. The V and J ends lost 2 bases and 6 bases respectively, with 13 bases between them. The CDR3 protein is CASSLQVYFAEAFL. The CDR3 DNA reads TGTGCCAGCAGTTTACAGGTGTACTTTGCTGAAGCTTTCCTT.

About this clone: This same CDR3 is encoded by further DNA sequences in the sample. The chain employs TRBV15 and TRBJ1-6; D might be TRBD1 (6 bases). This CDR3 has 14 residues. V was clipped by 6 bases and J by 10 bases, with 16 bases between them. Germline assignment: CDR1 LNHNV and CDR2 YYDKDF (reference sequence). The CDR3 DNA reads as TGTGCCACCAGAGCTGGACAGCCTGGCTCACCCCTCCACTTT. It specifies CATRAGQPGSPLHF. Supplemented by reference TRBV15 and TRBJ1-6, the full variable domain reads DAMVIQNPRYQVTQFGKPVTLSCSQTLNHNVMYWYQQKSSQAPKLLFHYYDKDFNNEADTPDNFQSRRPNTSFCFLDIRSPGLGDTAMYLCATRAGQPGSPLHFGNGTRLTVT.

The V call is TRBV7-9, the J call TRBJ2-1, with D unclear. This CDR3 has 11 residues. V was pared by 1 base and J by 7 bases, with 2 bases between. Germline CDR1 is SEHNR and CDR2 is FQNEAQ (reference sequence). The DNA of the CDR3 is TGTGCCAGCAGCTTAGGTAATGAGCAGTTCTTC. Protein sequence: CASSLGNEQFF.